This T cell receptor beta chain is from a study of identical twins. Trimming took 2 bases from V and 0 from J, leaving 11 bases between them. In germline, CDR1 is MNHEY, CDR2 SMNVEV (reference sequence). The CDR3 length is 17 residues. This clonotype was seen only a few times. As yet, its antigen is unknown. Whole-study results and caveats: Researchers caution that invariant MAIT and iNKT cells could partly confound zero-insertion analyses. Surplus twin overlap in beta out-of-frame sequences was less pronounced.

No donor was unhealthy or non-Caucasian. Carrying unique molecular identifiers, the cDNA also gained a universal primer site through template switching. TCRdb itself ran the 5' RACE reads through MiXCR, one entry per CDR3 protein. Of just under 550,000 distinct CDR3 sequences listed, approximately 16% are singletons. In addition, the sample was reused for a study of yellow fever vaccine responses in identical twins.

The sequenced sample consisted of CD4+ T cells sorted from blood. V is TRBV27 and J is TRBJ1-6, with D unresolved. The TCR was taken from a woman younger than 35 in good health. The CDR3 bases are TGTGCCAGCAGTTTAATTGGCAGGAGCTCCTATAATTCACCCCTCCACTTT. Its translation: CASSLIGRSSYNSPLHF.